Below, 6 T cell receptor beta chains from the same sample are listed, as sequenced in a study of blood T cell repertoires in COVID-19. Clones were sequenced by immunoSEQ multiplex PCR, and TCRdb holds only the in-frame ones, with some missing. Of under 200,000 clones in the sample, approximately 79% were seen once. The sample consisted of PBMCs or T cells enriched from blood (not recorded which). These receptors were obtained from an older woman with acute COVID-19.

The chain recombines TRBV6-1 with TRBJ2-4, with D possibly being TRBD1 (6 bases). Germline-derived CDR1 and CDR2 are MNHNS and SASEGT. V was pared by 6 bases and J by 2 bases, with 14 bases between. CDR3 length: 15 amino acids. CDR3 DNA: TGTGCCAGCAGAGAACAGGGCTCATCCAAAAACATTCAGTACTTC. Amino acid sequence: CASREQGSSKNIQYF.

The CDR3 sequence: CASSYVLGLSYEQYV. The CDR3, as DNA: TGTGCCAGCAGTTACGTATTGGGCCTCTCCTACGAGCAGTACGTC. J is TRBJ2-7 and V is TRBV6-2 or TRBV6-3; D gene ambiguous. Germline V gene data show CDR1 as MNHEY and CDR2 as SVGEGT. The CDR3 runs to 15 residues. V shed 2 bases and J shed 0 bases, with 11 bases lying between them.

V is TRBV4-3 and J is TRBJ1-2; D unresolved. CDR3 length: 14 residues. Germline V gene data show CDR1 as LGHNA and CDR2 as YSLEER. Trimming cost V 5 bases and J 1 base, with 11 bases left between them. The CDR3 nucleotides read TGCGCCAGCAGCGAGAGGGTAGATAACTATGGCTACACCTTC. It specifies CASSERVDNYGYTF.

The CDR3 nucleotides read TGTGCCAGCAGCTTATCCGGGATCCAAGAGACCCAGTACTTC. Amino acids: CASSLSGIQETQYF. This chain uses TRBV7-2 with TRBJ2-5, with a weak D call TRBD2 (5 bases). CDR1 and CDR2 (germline): SGHTA, FQGNSA. The V end was cut by 2 bases, the J end by 1 base, with 8 bases between. CDR3 length: 14 residues.

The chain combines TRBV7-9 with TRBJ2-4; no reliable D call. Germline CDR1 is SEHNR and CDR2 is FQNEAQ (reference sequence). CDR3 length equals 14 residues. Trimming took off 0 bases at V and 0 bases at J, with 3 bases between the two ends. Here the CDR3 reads CASSLAVAKNIQYF. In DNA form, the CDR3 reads TGTGCCAGCAGCTTAGCCGTAGCCAAAAACATTCAGTACTTC.

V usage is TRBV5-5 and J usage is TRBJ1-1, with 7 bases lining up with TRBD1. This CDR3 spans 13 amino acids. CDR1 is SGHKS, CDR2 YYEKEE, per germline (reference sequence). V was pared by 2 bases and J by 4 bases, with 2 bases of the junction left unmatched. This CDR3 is CASSLTGVTEAFF. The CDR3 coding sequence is TGTGCCAGCAGCTTAACAGGGGTCACTGAAGCTTTCTTT.